What follows is one TCR beta chain and its context. The antigen this receptor binds is unknown. The record has no base qualities; no much larger clone is one base away. The CDR3 covers 14 residues, taking in both the cysteine and the phenylalanine. The kept DNA is CDR3 alone, 42 bases in frame from the first base. CDR1 and CDR2, per the germline V gene, are LGHNA and YSLEER. V loses 6 bases, J loses 6 bases, and the germline ends lie 15 bases apart. The immunoSEQ hsTCRB v3.0 assay was used at survey level resolution to sequence the TRB variable region. The target sequencing depth for TRB was about 40,000-50,000 T-cell genomes per sample. An Illumina MiSeq with a v3 150-cycle kit was used to sequence the pooled TRB libraries. The authors' pipeline ran thus. Repertoire analysis was performed in R inside a reproducible Nextflow workflow that covered QC, data transformation and analysis. LymphoSeq2, an R package for AIRR-Seq data exploration, was used to implement custom analyses. Four samples yielding fewer than 5000 total TRB sequences were excluded, leaving 150 to 200 analyzed HIV repertoires. Among the roughly 200 retained HIV repertoires, 55 to 65 were collected before ART initiation and 120 to 130 were collected after ART initiation. Repertoires were downsampled to 5000 TRB nucleotide sequences, and summary statistics were averaged over 100 downsampling iterations. Only TRB sequences with CDR3 regions of at least seven amino acids were retained for analysis. Diversity was assessed using a clonality score derived from Shannon entropy and using the Gini coefficient. In the repertoire networks, any two of the top 5000 CDR3 amino acid sequences were connected whenever the two sequences differed by an edit distance of one. For TRB CDR3 amino acid sequences, antigen specificity groups and MHC restriction were predicted with GLIPH2. Known CMV, EBV, HIV or tissue antigen associations were flagged by matching CDR3 amino acid sequences against VDJdb and McPAS-TCR. Pre-ART, post-ART and control groups were compared with Wilcoxon signed-rank tests and Holm-Bonferroni correction. This immuneACCESS table, as held by TCRdb, lists in-frame sequences with V and J called but not all clones. Of the missing ones, under half trace to an unresolved V gene in checked studies; the others have no known cause. Clone size and V and J calls were adopted from that table, with D and trimming inferred from the DNA. This sample gives some 29,000 clones in total; about three quarters of them show up just once. The ten largest account for 7.5% to 10% of the sample.

To be included, a participant needed at least one PBMC sample from before ART initiation plus at least two post-ART samples. Treatment was received in the United States of America by all participants with HIV. Cryopreserved samples of roughly 0.85-11 million PBMC were thawed and washed before DNA extraction. At the time of the earliest PBMC sample for each participant with HIV, ages ranged from about 20 to 55 years. PBMC samples were contributed by each participant from 1-4 timepoints before ART initiation and 2-8 timepoints after ART initiation, with a median of 7 samples. Serial HIV viral load, CD4+ T-cell count, ART history and demographic data were obtained for every participant. A Qiagen kit on a QIAcube was used to extract genomic DNA from unsorted PBMC, with samples processed in batches of 12. This sample is part of a study of long-term antiretroviral therapy in people with HIV (dated by TCRdb to between 2021 and 2022). Study-level background: The earliest samples were collected roughly a decade before the 2015 WHO recommendation for immediate ART, at a time when ART was usually postponed until CD4 counts fell. A retrospective serial study tested whether ART initiation and durable HIV suppression were associated with changes in peripheral blood TRB repertoire composition and diversity. The cohort contributed over 150 cryopreserved PBMC samples from about 31 adults with confirmed HIV infection, collected serially over a mean of approximately 6 years (range 1-12). About two fifths of the roughly 30 participants with HIV were female. No cross-contamination during QIAcube processing turned up in test extractions that ran a monoclonal T-cell line alongside around 32 polyclonal samples.

Study-wide conclusions, independent of this receptor: Samples dated from the mid-2000s to the late 2010s, and the ART regimens used may be less effective than current ones. Because PBMC availability was limited, only the TCR beta chain was sequenced, with no alpha chain pairing. Inferences about post-ART repertoire changes are limited because no data were available on ART adherence, viral resistance or therapy changes. CDR3 length ranges in HIV repertoires were narrower than in controls, and network structure suggested an antigen-experienced repertoire with only a slight naive shift after ART. A significant increase in TRB diversity was found to be associated with ART initiation, although TRB diversity was observed to remain significantly below that of transplant donor controls even after long-term ART. Expanded TRB clones identified before ART initiation dominated the repertoire across all time points, though the dominance fluctuated and decreased in many PLHIV after ART. Because pre-ART samples had limited cell numbers, profiling was done on unsorted PBMC rather than on sorted CD4+ and CD8+ T cells.

The material sequenced was unsorted PBMCs, taken 1.5 years before starting antiretroviral therapy. The origin of this receptor is a man between 18 and 29 years old with HIV. Here the chain combines TRBV4-3 and TRBJ2-1; perhaps TRBD2 is the D gene, with 6 bases matching. The CDR3: CASSRGGVRNEQFF. The DNA sequence follows: TGCGCCAGCAGTCGAGGCGGGGTCCGCAATGAGCAGTTCTTC.